Listed below are T cell receptor beta chains from one sample, sequenced in a study of multiple sclerosis patients with progressive multifocal leukoencephalopathy. Libraries were prepared by immunoSEQ multiplex PCR; TCRdb keeps only in-frame clonotypes and omits some of them. The repertoire consists of under 40,000 clones, with 80% to 95% occurring once and the leading ten covering about 2%. The sequenced sample consisted of PBMCs. The receptors stem from a man aged 25 to 45 with multiple sclerosis. The CDR3 runs from the conserved cysteine through the conserved F or W. A D gene is named only where the DNA matches it firmly. Size tells how often a clone was seen (once, few, many) or the class of an expanded clone, and some rows leave it out.

V gene,clone size,D gene,J gene,CDR3 protein,CDR3 DNA
TRBV4-3,NA,NA,TRBJ2-7,CASSQVVRGSEQYF,TGCGCCAGCAGCCAAGTAGTACGGGGGAGCGAGCAGTACTTC
TRBV5-4,NA,TRBD1,TRBJ2-7,CASSLGDRVYEQYF,TGTGCCAGCAGCTTGGGGGACAGGGTCTACGAGCAGTACTTC
TRBV30,NA,TRBD2,TRBJ2-3,CAWSQRETDTQYF,TGTGCCTGGAGTCAGCGGGAGACAGATACGCAGTATTTT
TRBV27,NA,NA,TRBJ1-1,CASSLTASTEAFF,TGTGCCAGCAGTTTAACGGCTTCCACTGAAGCTTTCTTT
TRBV13,NA,TRBD2,TRBJ2-1,CASRLAVSYNEQFF,TGTGCCAGCAGGCTAGCGGTTTCCTACAATGAGCAGTTCTTC
TRBV19,NA,NA,TRBJ2-3,CASSVSYTQYF,TGTGCCAGTAGTGTCTCTTATACGCAGTATTTT
TRBV6-5,NA,NA,TRBJ2-2,CASSYGTRSGELFF,TGTGCCAGCAGTTACGGTACTAGAAGCGGGGAGCTGTTTTTT
TRBV7-3,few,TRBD1,TRBJ2-1,CASSLAGGNEQFF,TGTGCCAGCAGCTTAGCAGGGGGTAATGAGCAGTTCTTC
TRBV14,NA,NA,TRBJ2-2,CASSQDGGSTGELFF,TGTGCCAGCAGCCAAGATGGGGGAAGCACCGGGGAGCTGTTTTTT
TRBV4-3,NA,NA,TRBJ1-1,CASSQDDGEGLEAFF,TGCGCCAGCAGCCAAGACGACGGAGAGGGTCTTGAAGCTTTCTTT
TRBV27,NA,NA,TRBJ1-2,CASSLNPPGRYTF,TGTGCCAGCAGTCTAAACCCCCCGGGGCGCTACACCTTC
TRBV7-9,NA,TRBD2,TRBJ2-5,CASIPGGDLETQYF,TGTGCCAGCATCCCCGGGGGGGACCTAGAGACCCAGTACTTC
TRBV9,NA,NA,TRBJ1-2,CASSAARGVDYGYTF,TGTGCCAGCAGCGCAGCCAGAGGAGTCGACTATGGCTACACCTTC
TRBV29-1,NA,NA,TRBJ1-4,CSVVQGTNEKLFF,TGCAGCGTTGTGCAGGGTACTAATGAAAAACTGTTTTTT
TRBV11-3,NA,NA,TRBJ2-1,CASSLWMSGNEQFF,TGTGCCAGCAGCTTATGGATGAGTGGGAATGAGCAGTTCTTC
TRBV5-6,NA,TRBD1,TRBJ2-7,CASSLGTGAYEQYF,TGTGCCAGCAGCCTTGGGACAGGGGCCTACGAGCAGTACTTC
TRBV4-1,NA,NA,TRBJ1-3,CASSHDGVPGNTIYF,TGCGCCAGCAGCCACGACGGAGTCCCTGGAAACACCATATATTTT
TRBV9,NA,NA,TRBJ1-1,CASSVDTLNTEAFF,TGTGCCAGCAGCGTAGACACATTGAACACTGAAGCTTTCTTT
TRBV4-1,NA,NA,TRBJ1-5,CASSLVALHSNQPQHF,TGCGCCAGCAGCCTCGTTGCCCTTCATAGCAATCAGCCCCAGCATTTT
TRBV5-1,NA,TRBD1,TRBJ2-3,CASSLQGVADTQYF,TGCGCCAGCAGCTTACAGGGGGTCGCAGATACGCAGTATTTT
TRBV7-9,NA,NA,TRBJ1-3,CASSLSSNSGNTIYF,TGTGCCAGCAGCTTATCATCAAACTCTGGAAACACCATATATTTT
TRBV6-5,NA,NA,TRBJ1-1,CASSYAGAGTEAFF,TGTGCCAGCAGTTACGCGGGGGCAGGAACTGAAGCTTTCTTT
TRBV6-5,once,NA,TRBJ1-5,CASSYGGTNQPQHF,TGTGCCAGCAGTTACGGGGGGACTAATCAGCCCCAGCATTTT
TRBV5-8,NA,NA,TRBJ1-2,CASPMVHGYTF,TGTGCCAGCCCTATGGTTCACGGCTACACCTTC
TRBV5-1,NA,TRBD2,TRBJ2-5,CASHGTSEETQYF,TGCGCCAGCCACGGGACTAGCGAGGAGACCCAGTACTTC
TRBV5-5,NA,NA,TRBJ2-7,CASSPREDHYEQYF,TGTGCCAGCAGCCCGCGAGAGGACCACTACGAGCAGTACTTC
TRBV5-1,NA,NA,TRBJ1-5,CASSSFGGPNQPQHF,TGCGCCAGCAGTTCCTTTGGGGGCCCCAACCAGCCCCAGCATTTT
TRBV6-5,NA,NA,TRBJ2-2,CASSYEINTGELLF,TGTGCCAGCAGTTACGAAATAAACACCGGGGAGCTGCTTTTT
TRBV7-9,NA,NA,TRBJ2-2,CASSWGSTGGELFF,TGTGCCAGCAGCTGGGGGAGCACGGGCGGGGAGCTGTTTTTT
TRBV18,few,NA,TRBJ1-1,CASSPLVRTANTEAFF,TGTGCCAGCTCACCGTTGGTCCGGACAGCGAACACTGAAGCTTTCTTT
TRBV4-1,NA,NA,TRBJ1-1,CASSQGRIGRMNTEAFF,TGCGCCAGCAGCCAAGGACGCATCGGACGGATGAACACTGAAGCTTTCTTT
TRBV9,NA,TRBD2,TRBJ2-1,CASSVDAGGPGEQFF,TGTGCCAGCAGCGTAGATGCGGGAGGGCCCGGTGAGCAGTTCTTC
TRBV2,NA,NA,TRBJ2-1,CASGFPGISYNEQFF,TGTGCCAGCGGATTTCCGGGCATCTCCTACAATGAGCAGTTCTTC
TRBV4-2,NA,TRBD1,TRBJ2-7,CASGLDWTGGAYEQYF,TGTGCCAGCGGCCTCGACTGGACAGGGGGCGCCTACGAGCAGTACTTC
TRBV7-2,NA,NA,TRBJ2-5,CASSSRWGIEETQYF,TGTGCCAGCAGCTCCAGGTGGGGGATCGAAGAGACCCAGTACTTC
TRBV5-4,NA,TRBD2,TRBJ2-1,CASSWTSGSKDEQFF,TGTGCCAGCAGCTGGACTAGCGGATCAAAGGATGAGCAGTTCTTC
TRBV27,NA,TRBD1,TRBJ2-5,CASSRRQGAAETQYF,TGTGCCAGCAGTCGGAGACAGGGGGCGGCGGAGACCCAGTACTTC
TRBV9,NA,TRBD1,TRBJ2-2,CASSVVSGTGFTGELFF,TGTGCCAGCAGCGTAGTCTCCGGGACAGGGTTCACCGGGGAGCTGTTTTTT
TRBV9,NA,NA,TRBJ2-1,CASSVVSGSYNEQFF,TGTGCCAGCAGCGTAGTAAGCGGCTCCTACAATGAGCAGTTCTTC
TRBV13,NA,NA,TRBJ1-1,CASSDGRHTEAFF,TGTGCCAGCAGCGACGGACGACACACTGAAGCTTTCTTT
TRBV18,once,NA,TRBJ2-7,CASSPREVGQSYEQYF,TGTGCCAGCTCACCACGTGAGGTTGGGCAATCCTACGAGCAGTACTTC
TRBV11-2,NA,NA,TRBJ2-5,CASSPGQGEWQETQYF,TGTGCCAGCAGCCCCGGGCAGGGCGAGTGGCAAGAGACCCAGTACTTC
TRBV27,NA,NA,TRBJ1-4,CASSSPRNEKLFF,TGTGCCAGCAGTTCCCCCAGAAATGAAAAACTGTTTTTT
TRBV13,NA,NA,TRBJ2-1,CASSFDYEQFF,TGTGCCAGCAGCTTTGACTATGAGCAGTTCTTC
TRBV4-3,NA,TRBD2,TRBJ2-3,CASSHLAGGPGTDTQYF,TGCGCCAGCAGCCACCTAGCGGGAGGGCCGGGCACAGATACGCAGTATTTT
TRBV30,NA,NA,TRBJ2-7,CAWSRQGRHEQYF,TGTGCCTGGAGTCGGCAGGGTCGCCACGAGCAGTACTTC
TRBV19,once,NA,TRBJ2-1,CASSKLWSSYNEQFF,TGTGCCAGTAGTAAACTCTGGAGCTCCTACAATGAGCAGTTCTTC
TRBV28,NA,TRBD2,TRBJ2-4,CASSAPTSGRGIQYF,TGTGCCAGCAGTGCCCCGACTAGCGGTCGGGGCATTCAGTACTTC